This TCR beta chain derives from a study of human T cells and chemical hapten exposure. Study at large: 2% DPC was applied to approximately 2 cm by approximately 2 cm of upper inner arm skin for sensitization. Patch tests put 0.01% DPC on the upper back, read at 6 days. Study-wide points: Donors were affected by alopecia, so their immune reaction might vary from that of healthy individuals.

The CDR3 has 18 residues. V was pared by 4 bases and J by 0 bases, with 10 bases of the junction left unmatched. Germline V gene data show CDR1 as SGHRS and CDR2 as YFSETQ. TCRdb called the RACE reads again in MiXCR, with one record for every CDR3 protein. Here the sample spans 240,000 or so distinct CDR3 sequences, approximately 8.6% being singletons. This clonotype has only a few counts. Its antigen is not known. Time point specified: pre-sensitization, week 0. Treatment described: therapeutic diphenylcyclopropenone sensitization with weekly scalp DPC. Each donor was an alopecia patient between 18 and 70 years of age who qualified for DPC.

This sequence was found in a woman aged 40 to 50 with alopecia areata. Some clones in this sample may be carry-over from other donors' samples. Source: whole blood, taken in connection with sensitization to the hapten diphenylcyclopropenone (DPC). The rearrangement joins TRBV5-1 to TRBJ1-3, with 10 bases fitting TRBD1. As DNA, the CDR3 is TGCGCCAGCAGCCACCTCCCGGGACAGGGGTACTCTGGAAACACCATATATTTT. It specifies CASSHLPGQGYSGNTIYF.